The 13 T cell receptor beta chains in this list originate from one sample, sequenced in a study of T cell repertoires in ileal Crohn's disease. Data came from immunoSEQ multiplex PCR; TCRdb stores just in-frame clones and leaves some out. The table shows 6,400 or so clones, with around 80% occurring only once. The source material was ileal tissue. Receptors originate from an adult with Crohn's disease.

The rearrangement links TRBV7-3 to TRBJ2-5, with 9 bases aligning to TRBD1. The CDR3 has 13 residues. Trimming cost V 5 bases and J 5 bases; bases outside gene matches: 3. Germline loops: CDR1 SGHTA, CDR2 FQGTGA. Here the CDR3 DNA reads TGTGCCAGCAGCCGAGACAGGGGGGAGACCCAGTACTTC. This sequence encodes CASSRDRGETQYF. The full variable domain, rest sourced from reference TRBV7-3 and TRBJ2-5, is GAGVSQTPSNKVTEKGKYVELRCDPISGHTALYWYRQSLGQGPEFLIYFQGTGAADDSGLPNDRFFAVRPEGSVSTLKIQRTERGDSAVYLCASSRDRGETQYFGPGTRLLVL.

The chain carries TRBV6-6 and TRBJ1-2, with unresolved D. Trimming removed 5 bases from V and 4 bases from J, with 17 bases in between. CDR3 size: 15 residues. CDR1 is MNHNY and CDR2 is SVGAGI in the germline V gene (reference sequence). This CDR3 reads CASSQEMRVAYGYTF. CDR3 nucleotides: TGTGCCAGCAGTCAAGAGATGAGGGTCGCCTATGGCTACACCTTC.

The chain couples TRBV4-1 to TRBJ2-4, with D possibly TRBD2 on 6 matching bases. Germline values: CDR1 MGHRA, CDR2 YSYEKL. This CDR3 region has 15 residues. The V gene lost 4 bases and the J gene lost 12 bases, with 22 bases spanning the gap. This CDR3 is CASSLGGVEWGAQYF. CDR3 nucleotide sequence: TGCGCCAGCAGCCTAGGCGGGGTAGAATGGGGTGCTCAGTACTTC.

The chain links TRBV5-1 to TRBJ1-2, with 8 positions matching TRBD1. The CDR3 loop spans 13 amino acids. The germline CDR1 and CDR2 sequences are SGHRS and YFSETQ. Trimming cost V 4 bases and J 8 bases; bases outside gene matches: 7. The CDR3 sequence: CASSQDRGRGYTF. CDR3 coding DNA: TGCGCCAGCAGCCAAGACAGGGGACGGGGCTACACCTTC.

This rearrangement joins TRBV7-7 to TRBJ2-5; TRBD2 matches 9 bases. The germline V gene has CDR1 SSHAT and CDR2 FNYEAQ (reference sequence). V shed 5 bases, J shed 5 bases, and the junction held 12 bases outside the gene matches. This CDR3 comprises 16 residues. CDR3 loop: CASSPSSGKSLETQYF. In DNA form, the CDR3 reads TGTGCCAGCAGCCCCTCTAGCGGGAAGTCGTTGGAGACCCAGTACTTC.

J is TRBJ2-2 and V is TRBV5-1; D is perhaps TRBD2 (5 bases). The ends were cut back, 1 base at V and 8 bases at J, with 15 bases in the middle. This CDR3 spans 15 amino acids. The germline CDR1 and CDR2 sequences are SGHRS and YFSETQ. The CDR3 loop is CASSLPTSTSGELFF. The CDR3 DNA sequence: TGCGCCAGCAGCTTGCCTACTAGTACGTCTGGGGAGCTGTTTTTT.

This clone came up a few times. The V call is TRBV21-1, the J call TRBJ1-3; the tabulated D call, TRBD1, remains unverified against the DNA. TRBV21-1 is a pseudogene. The CDR3 loop spans 17 amino acids. CDR3 residues: CASSKVAGHFSGNTIYF. In DNA, the CDR3 is TGTGCCAGCAGCAAAGTAGCCGGACACTTCTCTGGAAACACCATATATTTT.

CDR3 coding DNA: TGTGCCAGCAGCTTACAGGGGGCAATTGCTGAAGCTTTCTTT. Protein sequence: CASSLQGAIAEAFF. V gene TRBV7-2 combines with J gene TRBJ1-1, with 8 bases aligning to TRBD1. This CDR3 spans 14 amino acids. The ends lost 2 bases at V and 6 bases at J; junction bases unmatched: 5. Germline assignment: CDR1 SGHTA and CDR2 FQGNSA.

The DNA of the CDR3 is TGTGCCAGTAGTATAGATCCCAGGGGCCGGCAGCCCCAGCATTTT. It codes for CASSIDPRGRQPQHF. The chain uses TRBV19 and TRBJ1-5; D might be TRBD1 (6 bases). The CDR3 length is 15 residues. Looked up from germline, CDR1 is LNHDA and CDR2 is SQIVND (reference sequence). Trimming took 0 bases from V and 7 from J, leaving 13 bases between them.

The chain has TRBV28 and TRBJ1-2, with 7 bases aligning to TRBD1. Germline V gene lookup returns CDR1 MDHEN and CDR2 SYDVKM. This CDR3 has 12 residues. J lost 3 bases, V lost 8 bases, and 3 bases had no gene match. This chain's CDR3 is CASLGTDYGYTF. The DNA of the CDR3 is TGTGCCAGCCTCGGGACAGACTATGGCTACACCTTC.

The rearrangement uses TRBV11-3 and TRBJ2-3; 7 bases align to TRBD1. V lost 4 bases to trimming and J lost 0 bases; unmatched junction nucleotides: 4. This CDR3 spans 15 amino acids. The germline CDR1 and CDR2 sequences are SGHNT and YENEEA. CDR3 DNA: TGTGCCAGCAGCTCGGGACAGACTAGCACAGATACGCAGTATTTT. Protein sequence: CASSSGQTSTDTQYF.

CDR3 nucleotides: TGTGCCAGTAGTAGCCCGAGACAGGGGTACACTGAAGCTTTCTTT. This codes for CASSSPRQGYTEAFF. This sequence joins TRBV19 and TRBJ1-1; 8 bases fit TRBD1. The CDR3 has 15 residues. V gave up 4 bases and J gave up 3 bases; unmatched junction bases: 7. The germline CDR1 and CDR2 sequences are LNHDA and SQIVND (reference sequence).

This chain links TRBV27 with TRBJ2-4; TRBD1 matches 7 bases. Germline CDR1 MNHEY, CDR2 SMNVEV (reference sequence). The CDR3 is 17 amino acids. DNA of the CDR3: TGTGACCCCGAACGACAGGGTCGTCAACTAGCCAAAAACATTCAGTACTTC. Translated, it gives CDPERQGRQLAKNIQYF.